The clone carrying this TCR beta chain was observed a handful of times. The antigen is undetermined. Quantitative 5'-RACE with molecular barcodes generated TCR beta libraries. Via MiXCR, TCRdb re-called the 5' RACE reads, giving one row per CDR3 protein. This sample has some 250,000 distinct CDR3 sequences, with more than 20% found just once. The data originate from a study of CD8 T cells in ankylosing spondylitis. General study findings and limits: With a CD8+ phenotype, disease-linked clones were relatively rare in peripheral blood.

The CDR3 extends over 14 amino acids. J lost 0 bases, V lost 3 bases, and 5 bases had no gene match. The germline V gene encodes CDR1 DFQATT and CDR2 SNEGSKA (reference sequence). Sequenced input: blood, either unsorted or a sorted T cell fraction (not recorded which). The rearrangement joins TRBV20-1 to TRBJ2-7; TRBD1 aligns across 7 bases. The sequence derives from a male donor with ankylosing spondylitis or in good health (not recorded which). Here the CDR3 reads CSARDRTNSYEQYF. DNA of the CDR3: TGCAGTGCTAGGGACAGGACGAACTCCTACGAGCAGTACTTC.